The 7 T cell receptor beta chains below come from one sample, sequenced in a study of shared clonotypes between healthy human individuals (dated by TCRdb to between 2020 and 2021). Libraries were built with the immunoSEQ multiplex PCR assay. This immuneACCESS table, as held by TCRdb, lists in-frame sequences with V and J called but not all clones. Of the missing ones, under half trace to an unresolved V gene in checked studies; the others have no known cause. Across this sample there are millions of clones, with around 90% seen only once. The top ten hold roughly 0.14% of the sample. Input material: naive CD4+ T cells sorted from blood. What the cell subset or site label conveys for this sample: CD45RA+ positively selected. The receptors here all came from a man aged 18 to 30 in good health.

This rearrangement joins TRBV27 to TRBJ1-3; 9 nucleotides match TRBD1. The CDR3 length is 17 residues. The germline gives CDR1 MNHEY, CDR2 SMNVEV (reference sequence). V shed 6 bases and J 0 bases; nucleotides not matched to a gene: 9. The CDR3 loop reads CASSRTGALHSGNTIYF. In DNA, the CDR3 is TGTGCCAGCAGCCGGACAGGGGCTCTTCACTCTGGAAACACCATATATTTT.

This rearrangement joins TRBV5-8 to TRBJ1-4; possibly TRBD1 for D (5 bases). V was pared by 0 bases and J by 3 bases, with 9 bases between. Germline loops: CDR1 SGHTS, CDR2 YDEGEE. This CDR3 spans 15 amino acids. The CDR3 nucleotides read TGTGCCAGCAGCTTGGCAGGGTTACCTAATGAAAAACTGTTTTTT. Its protein product is CASSLAGLPNEKLFF.

The chain joins TRBV7-2 to TRBJ2-2; 7 nucleotides agree with TRBD1. Trimming removed 4 bases from V and 2 bases from J; junction bases left unmatched: 4. CDR3 length: 15 amino acids. Germline V gene data show CDR1 as SGHTA and CDR2 as FQGNSA. The chain's CDR3 is CASSSGQVNTGELFF. CDR3 DNA sequence: TGTGCCAGCAGCTCCGGACAGGTCAACACCGGGGAGCTGTTTTTT.

The V call is TRBV28, the J call TRBJ1-5; D might be TRBD1 (6 bases). The CDR3 has 14 residues. Germline CDR1 MDHEN, CDR2 SYDVKM. V was pared by 7 bases and J by 3 bases, with 13 bases between. The CDR3 nucleotides read TGTGCCAGCAACGCCAGGGGAGACAATCAGCCCCAGCATTTT. This translates into CASNARGDNQPQHF.

The chain carries TRBV5-1 and TRBJ1-1; 7 bases map to TRBD1. Germline values: CDR1 SGHRS, CDR2 YFSETQ. The CDR3 runs to 14 residues. V trimming: 4 bases; J trimming: 6 bases; junction bases outside the gene matches: 9. The CDR3 DNA follows: TGCGCCAGCAGCCAGGGACAGCCGTTATCTGAAGCTTTCTTT. Translated: CASSQGQPLSEAFF.

This sequence joins TRBV7-9 and TRBJ1-4; D call uncertain. CDR1 is SEHNR, CDR2 FQNEAQ, per germline (reference sequence). This CDR3 spans 15 amino acids. The V end was cut by 5 bases, the J end by 0 bases, with 10 bases between. CDR3 sequence reads: CASSHSLATNEKLFF. In DNA form, the CDR3 reads TGTGCCAGCAGCCACTCCCTTGCAACTAATGAAAAACTGTTTTTT. Together with reference TRBV7-9 and TRBJ1-4, the CDR3 gives the full variable domain: DTGVSQNPRHKITKRGQNVTFRCDPISEHNRLYWYRQTLGQGPEFLTYFQNEAQLEKSRLLSDRFSAERPKGSFSTLEIQRTEQGDSAMYLCASSHSLATNEKLFFGSGTQLSVL.

The chain employs TRBV10-1 and TRBJ2-1; 7 bases fit TRBD1. Germline CDR1 is WNHNN and CDR2 is SYGVQD (reference sequence). Unmatched junction bases numbered 6, after V lost 0 bases and J lost 7 bases. The CDR3 has 15 amino acids. CDR3 region: CASSESGTAWNEQFF. In DNA, the CDR3 is TGCGCCAGCAGTGAGTCCGGGACAGCGTGGAATGAGCAGTTCTTC.